Shown below are 29 T cell receptor beta chains from a single sample sequenced in a study of cytotoxic CD8 clonotypes in ibrutinib-treated CLL. Libraries were prepared by immunoSEQ multiplex PCR; TCRdb keeps only in-frame clonotypes and omits some of them. This sample yields under 300,000 clones, of which 70% are seen a single time; approximately 15% belongs to the top ten. This specimen consisted of PBMCs, obtained after 24 months of ibrutinib treatment. The receptors shown here come from a human donor with chronic lymphocytic leukemia.

V gene TRBV11-2 combines with J gene TRBJ1-2; D uncertain. The V end lost 2 bases, the J end lost 2 bases, and 12 bases lay between the germline ends. The CDR3 loop spans 15 amino acids. Germline-derived CDR1 and CDR2 are SGHAT and FQNNGV. This CDR3 is CASSLMTDVNYGYTF. CDR3 DNA sequence: TGTGCCAGCAGCTTAATGACGGATGTGAACTATGGCTACACCTTC.

V and J are TRBV9 and TRBJ2-7; 9 bases fit TRBD1. In germline, CDR1 is SGDLS, CDR2 YYNGEE. The J segment lost 2 bases and the V segment lost 3 bases, leaving 6 bases of the junction unmatched. This CDR3 region has 15 residues. CDR3 residues: CASSESQGATYEQYF. The CDR3 DNA reads TGTGCCAGCAGCGAATCACAGGGGGCTACCTACGAGCAGTACTTC.

The chain combines TRBV27 with TRBJ1-1; TRBD1 might be the D (5 bases). The CDR3 runs 14 residues. Trimming pared 4 bases from V and 1 base from J, leaving 10 bases between. CDR1 and CDR2 (germline): MNHEY, SMNVEV (reference sequence). CDR3 residues: CASSSSGRNTEAFF. DNA for the CDR3: TGTGCCAGCAGTTCATCAGGGAGGAACACTGAAGCTTTCTTT.

This chain uses TRBV20-1 with TRBJ2-1; D unresolved. CDR3 length: 10 residues. Per germline, CDR1 DFQATT and CDR2 SNEGSKA (reference sequence). The germline V and J ends were trimmed by 5 bases and 10 bases, with 9 bases remaining between them. CDR3 coding DNA: TGCAGTGCTGGTCTTCTCGAGCAGTTCTTC. It translates to CSAGLLEQFF.

As regards this clone: Other DNA variants within this sample encode the same CDR3. This rearrangement joins TRBV25-1 to TRBJ2-3; D remains ambiguous. Trimming took 4 bases from V and 0 from J, leaving 8 bases between them. The germline gives CDR1 MGHDK, CDR2 SYGVNS. CDR3 size: 14 residues. In DNA, the CDR3 is TGTGCCAGCAGTGCCCCCGGGAGCACAGATACGCAGTATTTT. This codes for CASSAPGSTDTQYF.

The chain carries TRBV2 and TRBJ1-1, with TRBD1 matching 8 bases. Germline CDR1 SNHLY, CDR2 FYNNEI. The CDR3 is 14 amino acids. With V trimmed by 6 bases and J by 3 bases, 6 bases remained unmatched. CDR3 residues: CASRSDRGYTEAFF. The DNA of the CDR3 is TGTGCCAGCAGAAGTGACAGGGGCTACACTGAAGCTTTCTTT.

The CDR3 reads CASSLGGYNEQFF. In nucleotides, the CDR3 is TGTGCCAGCAGCCTCGGAGGGTACAATGAGCAGTTCTTC. The chain uses TRBV11-3 and TRBJ2-1; possibly TRBD2 for D (6 bases). CDR1 is SGHNT and CDR2 is YENEEA in the germline V gene. The V and J ends lost 5 bases and 4 bases respectively, with 9 bases between them. The CDR3 totals 13 residues.

This rearrangement joins TRBV25-1 to TRBJ2-4; a possible D gene is TRBD2 (5 bases). The V gene lost 0 bases and the J gene lost 8 bases, with 8 bases spanning the gap. The CDR3 covers 13 residues. The germline V gene has CDR1 MGHDK and CDR2 SYGVNS. CDR3 region: CASSEYTGDIQYF. As DNA, the CDR3 is TGTGCCAGCAGTGAATACACCGGGGACATTCAGTACTTC.

The chain links TRBV19 to TRBJ2-7, with TRBD2 identical over 15 bases. CDR1 is LNHDA, CDR2 SQIVND, per germline (reference sequence). The CDR3 is 16 residues long. V lost 5 bases, J lost 5 bases, and 7 bases stayed unmatched. DNA of the CDR3: TGTGCCAGTAGTCCTCAGGGGACTAGCGGGGGGAACGAGCAGTACTTC. It encodes CASSPQGTSGGNEQYF.

As concerns this clone: At the DNA level, this CDR3 is encoded by other sequences in the same sample as well. The chain combines TRBV5-1 with TRBJ1-4; 9 bases match TRBD1. CDR1 is SGHRS and CDR2 is YFSETQ in the germline V gene. The CDR3 is 15 amino acids. The V segment lost 4 bases and the J segment 5 bases; nucleotides outside the gene matches: 6. The CDR3 nucleotides read TGCGCCAGCAGCCTCGGGACAGGGAGCAATGAAAAACTGTTTTTT. Amino acids: CASSLGTGSNEKLFF.

The rearrangement links TRBV7-2 to TRBJ2-5, with TRBD1 matching 7 bases. Germline CDR1 is SGHTA and CDR2 is FQGNSA. CDR3 length: 15 amino acids. Trimming at V came to 6 bases and at J to 2 bases, leaving 9 bases not matched to a gene. CDR3 in amino acids: CASSPQGTVQETQYF. The CDR3 nucleotides read TGTGCCAGCAGTCCGCAGGGGACAGTACAAGAGACCCAGTACTTC. The full variable domain, in which reference TRBV7-2 and TRBJ2-5 provide the parts outside the CDR3, is GAGVSQSPSNKVTEKGKDVELRCDPISGHTALYWYRQSLGQGLEFLIYFQGNSAPDKSGLPSDRFSAERTGGSVSTLTIQRTQQEDSAVYLCASSPQGTVQETQYFGPGTRLLVL.

This clone was picked up a small number of times. This chain uses TRBV20-1 with TRBJ1-1; D unresolved. The length of the CDR3 is 10 residues. Trimming took 6 bases from V and 10 from J, leaving 12 bases between them. Germline CDR1 reads DFQATT; CDR2 reads SNEGSKA (reference sequence). CDR3 residues: CSAEPGRAFF. CDR3 nucleotides: TGCAGTGCCGAACCCGGACGAGCTTTCTTT.

The chain has TRBV5-5 and TRBJ2-7; 12 bases fit TRBD2. Trimming at V came to 4 bases and at J to 3 bases, leaving 5 bases not matched to a gene. This CDR3 is built from 15 residues. Germline V CDR1 and CDR2: SGHKS, YYEKEE (reference sequence). The CDR3 protein is CASSPTSGSLYEQYF. The CDR3 DNA reads as TGTGCCAGCAGCCCGACTAGCGGGAGTCTCTACGAGCAGTACTTC.

This rearrangement joins TRBV5-1 to TRBJ1-3; D is perhaps TRBD1 (6 bases). Trimming took 3 bases from V and 0 from J, leaving 7 bases between them. CDR1 is SGHRS, CDR2 YFSETQ, per germline. The CDR3 extends over 14 amino acids. The CDR3 spells CASSSGASGNTIYF. In DNA form, the CDR3 reads TGCGCCAGCAGCTCGGGGGCCTCTGGAAACACCATATATTTT.

The chain employs TRBV7-2 and TRBJ2-3; D call uncertain. The germline V and J ends were trimmed by 3 bases and 2 bases, with 15 bases remaining between them. Germline loops: CDR1 SGHTA, CDR2 FQGNSA. This CDR3 has 16 residues. The CDR3 nucleotides read TGTGCCAGCAGCTTGGGGATAGACGTCCTCACAGATACGCAGTATTTT. It is translated as CASSLGIDVLTDTQYF.

As concerns this clone: Other DNA sequences from this sample encode an identical CDR3 as well. This chain links TRBV5-4 with TRBJ1-5, with TRBD1 matching over 7 bases. Trimming at V came to 0 bases and at J to 4 bases, leaving 1 base not matched to a gene. Germline CDR1 SGHNT, CDR2 YYREEE (reference sequence). The CDR3 consists of 14 residues. The CDR3: CASSLDRGNQPQHF. The CDR3 DNA sequence: TGTGCCAGCAGCTTGGACAGGGGTAATCAGCCCCAGCATTTT. Based on the CDR3 plus reference TRBV5-4 and TRBJ1-5, the full variable domain is ETGVTQSPTHLIKTRGQQVTLRCSSQSGHNTVSWYQQALGQGPQFIFQYYREEENGRGNFPPRFSGLQFPNYSSELNVNALELDDSALYLCASSLDRGNQPQHFGDGTRLSIL.

The chain has TRBV25-1 and TRBJ1-2; unclear D gene. Between the trimmed V and J ends, which lost 4 bases and 1 base, there was a span of 7 bases. The CDR3 covers 13 residues. Germline V gene data show CDR1 as MGHDK and CDR2 as SYGVNS. The CDR3 spells CASSVEINYGYTF. CDR3 in DNA: TGTGCCAGCAGTGTAGAGATTAACTATGGCTACACCTTC.

The chain uses TRBV29-1 and TRBJ2-7; the D gene is possibly TRBD2 (7 bases). With 1 base removed from V and 5 bases from J, the gap between germline ends came to 21 bases. The length of the CDR3 is 16 residues. Germline V lookup: CDR1 SQVTM, CDR2 ANQGSEA. The DNA for the CDR3 is TGCAGCGTTGAAGGCCCTTTCAGGGGAGGGCAACACGAGCAGTACTTC. Translated, it gives CSVEGPFRGGQHEQYF.

There are a few counts of this clone. The genes are TRBV28 and TRBJ1-1; D is undetermined. Germline values: CDR1 MDHEN, CDR2 SYDVKM. The V end lost 5 bases, the J end lost 1 base, and 14 bases lay between the germline ends. The CDR3 totals 15 residues. The CDR3 DNA follows: TGTGCCAGCAGTCTACCGGGTCACGAGAACACTGAAGCTTTCTTT. Translation gives CASSLPGHENTEAFF.

The J gene is TRBJ2-3, the V gene TRBV28, with D perhaps TRBD2 (6 bases). Germline V lookup: CDR1 MDHEN, CDR2 SYDVKM. The CDR3 covers 16 residues. Trimming removed 6 bases at V and 1 base at J, with 17 bases between. This CDR3 is CASSPGSAVGTDTQYF. DNA for the CDR3: TGTGCCAGCAGCCCCGGGAGTGCCGTCGGCACAGATACGCAGTATTTT.

The chain links TRBV4-1 to TRBJ2-3, with a tentative D call TRBD1 (6 bases). This CDR3 is built from 15 residues. In germline, CDR1 is MGHRA, CDR2 YSYEKL. The V gene lost 2 bases and the J gene lost 0 bases, with 9 bases spanning the gap. The CDR3 reads CASSQQGLSTDTQYF. As DNA, the CDR3 is TGCGCCAGCAGCCAACAGGGGTTGAGCACAGATACGCAGTATTTT.

This clone occurred once. This chain uses TRBV9 with TRBJ2-3, with a weak D call TRBD1 (6 bases). V lost 5 bases to trimming and J lost 2 bases, with 18 bases between them. This CDR3 has 16 residues. CDR1 is SGDLS and CDR2 is YYNGEE in the germline V gene. The chain's CDR3 is CASSDPGQGLTDTQYF. The CDR3 DNA sequence: TGTGCCAGCAGTGACCCGGGCCAGGGGCTCACAGATACGCAGTATTTT.

The CDR3 region has the DNA TGTGCCAGCAGCGTACTAGCGGGAGCGTACGAGCAGTACTTC. This codes for CASSVLAGAYEQYF. The chain is built from TRBV11-2 and TRBJ2-7, with TRBD2 identical over 11 bases. The CDR3 has 14 residues. Losses at the gene ends were 5 bases for V and 4 bases for J; bases not matched to a gene: 4. Germline CDR1 reads SGHAT; CDR2 reads FQNNGV.

The rearrangement uses TRBV18 and TRBJ1-5; D is unresolved. Trimming stripped 4 bases from V and 0 bases from J, with 13 bases between. CDR1 KGHSH and CDR2 LQKENI come from the germline V gene. CDR3 length: 16 amino acids. The CDR3 coding sequence is TGTGCCAGCTCACTAACCCCGCCCAATAGCAATCAGCCCCAGCATTTT. Residues: CASSLTPPNSNQPQHF.

The rearrangement uses TRBV7-9 and TRBJ2-5, with no clear D. Trimming stripped 2 bases from V and 5 bases from J, with 3 bases between. CDR1 is SEHNR and CDR2 is FQNEAQ in the germline V gene (reference sequence). This CDR3 has 11 residues. The CDR3 here is CASSLTETQYF. In DNA, the CDR3 is TGTGCCAGCAGCTTAACGGAGACCCAGTACTTC.

The gene calls are TRBV9 and TRBJ2-7; D is possibly TRBD2 (5 bases). Germline V CDR1 and CDR2: SGDLS, YYNGEE. CDR3 size: 13 residues. Trimming left V 3 bases short and J 5 bases short, with 12 bases between. CDR3 amino acids: CASSAQDSDEQYF. The DNA of the CDR3 is TGTGCCAGCAGCGCCCAGGACTCTGACGAGCAGTACTTC.

The V call is TRBV28, the J call TRBJ2-6; a weak D match, TRBD1 (6 bases). CDR1 is MDHEN and CDR2 is SYDVKM in the germline V gene. There are 15 residues in the CDR3. V was cut by 5 bases and J by 6 bases, with 14 bases left in between. The CDR3 DNA reads as TGTGCCAGCAGTCGAGATGCAGGGGCGGCCAACGTCCTGACTTTC. Its protein is CASSRDAGAANVLTF.

The V and J genes are TRBV18 and TRBJ2-7; D ambiguous. Germline loops: CDR1 KGHSH, CDR2 LQKENI. Trimming pared 2 bases from V and 3 bases from J, leaving 11 bases between. This CDR3 has 14 amino acids. This chain's CDR3 is CASSPGPIIYEQYF. The CDR3 DNA reads TGTGCCAGCTCACCAGGGCCCATTATCTACGAGCAGTACTTC.

The chain employs TRBV18 and TRBJ2-6; 9 bases map to TRBD1. CDR1 is KGHSH, CDR2 LQKENI, per germline. The CDR3 sequence is 18 residues long. V gave up 4 bases and J gave up 4 bases; unmatched junction bases: 11. The CDR3 coding sequence is TGTGCCAGCTCACTACGGACAGGGGATTCTTACGGGGCCAACGTCCTGACTTTC. Residues: CASSLRTGDSYGANVLTF.